This T cell receptor (beta chain) is drawn from a study of technical replicates of blood from several donors. Germline CDR1 MDHEN, CDR2 SYDVKM. The CDR3 is made up of 19 amino acids. Unmatched junction bases numbered 16, after V lost 2 bases and J lost 5 bases. Profiled with immunoSEQ multiplex PCR; TCRdb holds only in-frame clones, not every one. The sample carries 75,000 to 100,000 clones, roughly 96% recorded once. The rearrangement links TRBV28 to TRBJ2-1; 9 bases map to TRBD1. Sequences were obtained from T cells isolated from PBMCs. The sequence came from a human donor in good health. CDR3 region: CASSLSSFAGQGTHNEQFF. CDR3 DNA sequence: TGTGCCAGCAGTTTAAGTTCATTCGCGGGACAGGGAACCCACAATGAGCAGTTCTTC.